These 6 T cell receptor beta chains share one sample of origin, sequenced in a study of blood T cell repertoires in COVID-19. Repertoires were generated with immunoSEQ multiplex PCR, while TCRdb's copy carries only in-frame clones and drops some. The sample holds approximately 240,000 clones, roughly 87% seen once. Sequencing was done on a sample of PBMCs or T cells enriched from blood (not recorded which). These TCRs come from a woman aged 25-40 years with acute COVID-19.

Written as DNA, the CDR3 is TGTGCCAGCAGCCTAGACCTAGCGGTCTCCTACGAGCAGTACTTC. This codes for CASSLDLAVSYEQYF. This sequence joins TRBV3-1 (or the pseudogene TRBV3-2) and TRBJ2-7; 7 bases map to TRBD2. Trimming cost V 4 bases and J 0 bases; bases outside gene matches: 6. This CDR3 region has 15 residues. Germline V gene data show CDR1 as LGHDT and CDR2 as YNNKEL (reference sequence).

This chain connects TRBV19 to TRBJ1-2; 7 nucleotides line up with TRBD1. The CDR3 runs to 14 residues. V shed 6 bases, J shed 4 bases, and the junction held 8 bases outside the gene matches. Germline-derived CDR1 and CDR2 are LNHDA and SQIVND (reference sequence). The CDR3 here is CASRLTGAGYGYTF. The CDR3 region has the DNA TGTGCCAGTAGACTCACAGGGGCCGGCTATGGCTACACCTTC.

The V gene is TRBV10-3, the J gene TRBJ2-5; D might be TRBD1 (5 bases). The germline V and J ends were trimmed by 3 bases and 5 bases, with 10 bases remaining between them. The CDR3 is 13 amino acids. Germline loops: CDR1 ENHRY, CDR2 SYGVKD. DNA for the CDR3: TGTGCCATCAGTGACGGGCAGGGCGAGACCCAGTACTTC. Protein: CAISDGQGETQYF.

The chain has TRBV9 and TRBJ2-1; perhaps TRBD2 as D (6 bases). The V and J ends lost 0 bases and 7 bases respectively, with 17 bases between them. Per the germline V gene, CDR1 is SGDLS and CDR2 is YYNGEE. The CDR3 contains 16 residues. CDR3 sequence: CASSVELGGLMNEQFF. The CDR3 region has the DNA TGTGCCAGCAGCGTAGAATTGGGAGGACTAATGAATGAGCAGTTCTTC.

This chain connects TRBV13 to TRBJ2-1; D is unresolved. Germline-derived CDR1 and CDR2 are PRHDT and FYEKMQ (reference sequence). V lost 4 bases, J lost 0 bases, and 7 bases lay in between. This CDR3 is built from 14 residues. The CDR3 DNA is TGTGCCAGCAGCTCCTCCTACTCCTACAATGAGCAGTTCTTC. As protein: CASSSSYSYNEQFF.

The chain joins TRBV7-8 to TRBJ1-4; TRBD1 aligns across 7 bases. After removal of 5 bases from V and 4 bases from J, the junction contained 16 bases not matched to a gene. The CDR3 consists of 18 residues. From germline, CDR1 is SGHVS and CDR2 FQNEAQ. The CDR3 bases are TGTGCCAGCAGCGTAGACGGAACGGGACAGAGTGGTAATGAAAAACTGTTTTTT. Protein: CASSVDGTGQSGNEKLFF.